One and the same sample provided the 13 T cell receptor beta chains below, sequenced in a study of T cells in Graves' hyperthyroidism and ophthalmopathy. The investigators amplified TCR beta CDR3 regions from RNA transcripts. A first-round RT-PCR of the TCR CDR3 used the HTBI primer set. Each CDR3 protein gets one entry after TCRdb re-called the multiplex PCR reads with MiXCR. The sample includes tens of thousands of distinct CDR3 sequences, around 55% of them seen just once. Sequencing was performed on peripheral blood or thyroid tissue (not recorded which). The source of these receptors is a man younger than 35 with Graves' hyperthyroidism.

This clonotype was seen just once. V usage is TRBV5-6 and J usage is TRBJ2-5; 10 bases are shared with TRBD1. Germline V lookup: CDR1 SGHDT, CDR2 YYEEEE. V was clipped by 7 bases and J by 5 bases; unmatched bases: 5. The CDR3 loop spans 13 amino acids. The CDR3 sequence: CASGGQGHETQYF. CDR3 DNA: TGTGCCAGCGGGGGACAGGGGCACGAGACCCAGTACTTC.

This clonotype was recorded many times. This CDR3 is CASSPNRALGNTEAFF. The DNA of the CDR3 is TGTGCCAGCAGTCCGAATCGGGCCCTCGGGAACACTGAAGCTTTCTTT. The chain combines TRBV12-3 or TRBV12-4 with TRBJ1-1; D unresolved. The ends were cut back, 5 bases at V and 1 base at J, with 17 bases in the middle. This CDR3 has 16 residues.

This clonotype came up many times. A junction end diverges from the germline sequence, so it may reflect a read error. CDR3 amino acids: CAWSTTGDPYF. CDR3 nucleotide sequence: TGTGCCTGGAGTACCACCGGGGACCCCTATTTC. The V and J genes are TRBV30 and TRBJ2-7; D might be TRBD1 or TRBD2, each matching 5 bases. In germline, CDR1 is GTSNPN, CDR2 SVGIG (reference sequence). The CDR3 covers 11 residues.

V and J are TRBV6-2 or TRBV6-3 and TRBJ1-5, with 9 bases fitting TRBD1. Trimming removed 0 bases from V and 4 bases from J; junction bases left unmatched: 16. The germline CDR1 and CDR2 sequences are MNHEY and SVGEGT. The CDR3 runs to 20 residues. CDR3 protein: CASSYSIRGTGYERNQPQHF. DNA for the CDR3: TGTGCCAGCAGTTACTCGATTCGCGGGACAGGGTATGAACGAAATCAGCCCCAGCATTTT.

This clonotype was detected only a few times. The rearrangement uses TRBV11-2 and TRBJ1-3, with unresolved D. V was shortened by 5 bases and J by 0 bases, with 2 bases between the two germline ends. The length of the CDR3 is 12 residues. The germline V gene has CDR1 SGHAT and CDR2 FQNNGV. CDR3 nucleotides: TGTGCCAGCAGCAACTCTGGAAACACCATATATTTT. Protein sequence: CASSNSGNTIYF.

In its sample, this clonotype was seen once. This sequence joins TRBV15 and TRBJ1-1; a possible D gene is TRBD1 (6 bases). The V gene's germline CDR1 is LNHNV and CDR2 YYDKDF (reference sequence). Deletions cut 0 bases from V and 6 bases from J, with 11 bases between. The CDR3 spans 14 residues. This chain's CDR3 is CATSRDGGAAEAFF. In DNA form, the CDR3 reads TGTGCCACCAGCAGAGATGGGGGGGCGGCTGAAGCTTTCTTT.

This clonotype was seen many times. The chain couples TRBV18 to TRBJ1-1; D gene unclear. Germline assignment: CDR1 KGHSH and CDR2 LQKENI. The CDR3 totals 10 residues. The V and J ends lost 6 bases and 10 bases respectively, with 9 bases between them. The CDR3 here is CASSNLGAFF. The CDR3 DNA follows: TGTGCCAGCTCTAATCTGGGAGCTTTCTTT.

This clonotype has only a few counts. The chain links TRBV6-6 to TRBJ2-3; D could derive from TRBD1 or TRBD2 (5 bases each). Trimming left V 5 bases short and J 0 bases short, with 9 bases between. This CDR3 has 14 amino acids. CDR1 MNHNY and CDR2 SVGAGI come from the germline V gene (reference sequence). CDR3 sequence reads: CASSPRDSTDTQYF. The CDR3 DNA follows: TGTGCCAGCAGTCCTCGGGACAGCACAGATACGCAGTATTTT.

This clonotype has more than one count but fewer than ten. V is TRBV2 and J is TRBJ1-5; a weak D match, TRBD1 (5 bases). This CDR3 comprises 15 residues. V was shortened by 4 bases and J by 3 bases, with 13 bases between the two germline ends. Germline CDR1 SNHLY, CDR2 FYNNEI. CDR3 in DNA: TGTGCCAGCAGTGCAGACAGAGGGCCCAATCAGCCCCAGCATTTT. It translates to CASSADRGPNQPQHF.

The CDR3 DNA follows: TGTGCCAGCAGTTATAAGGGGACAGGCCATGGCTACACCTTC. Translation: CASSYKGTGHGYTF. The chain couples TRBV6-5 to TRBJ1-2; 8 bases align to TRBD1. Germline loops: CDR1 MNHEY, CDR2 SVGAGI. The CDR3 runs 14 residues. V trimming: 3 bases; J trimming: 6 bases; junction bases outside the gene matches: 6.

The rearrangement links TRBV20-1 to TRBJ2-5, with 10 bases aligning to TRBD1. The V and J ends lost 4 bases and 5 bases, in that order; junction bases with no gene match: 10. The germline V gene encodes CDR1 DFQATT and CDR2 SNEGSKA (reference sequence). This CDR3 is 15 amino acids long. This chain's CDR3 is CSAIGQGEVIETQYF. The CDR3 DNA reads TGCAGTGCTATCGGACAGGGGGAGGTTATTGAGACCCAGTACTTC.

This clonotype was picked up many times. V usage is TRBV19 and J usage is TRBJ1-5; TRBD1 agrees at 7 bases. With V trimmed by 6 bases and J by 4 bases, 18 bases remained unmatched. Germline V gene data show CDR1 as LNHDA and CDR2 as SQIVND (reference sequence). This CDR3 contains 18 residues. The CDR3: CASSPRQGGVRGNQPQHF. Written as DNA, the CDR3 is TGTGCCAGTAGCCCGAGGCAGGGGGGGGTGAGAGGGAATCAGCCCCAGCATTTT. The complete variable domain, with remaining parts taken from reference TRBV19 and TRBJ1-5, reads DGGITQSPKYLFRKEGQNVTLSCEQNLNHDAMYWYRQDPGQGLRLIYYSQIVNDFQKGDIAEGYSVSREKKESFPLTVTSAQKNPTAFYLCASSPRQGGVRGNQPQHFGDGTRLSIL.

The chain employs TRBV2 and TRBJ1-5; D is uncertain. Germline V lookup: CDR1 SNHLY, CDR2 FYNNEI. V dropped 5 bases and J dropped 1 base, with 12 bases sitting between them. The CDR3 is 15 amino acids. The DNA for the CDR3 is TGTGCCAGCAGTCTGACGCTCCGGAGCAATCAGCCCCAGCATTTT. This codes for CASSLTLRSNQPQHF.